This section outlines one TCR beta chain sequence together with its context. At one boundary the junction diverges from the germline segment, which might be a read error. The sample originates from a study of blood T cells in healthy people across ages. Germline CDR1 MNHEY, CDR2 SVGEGT. The CDR3 sequence is 16 residues long. Next came a second PCR, run for about 6 to 12 cycles, which used a sample-barcoded 5' primer along with a J-beta primer mix. Each CDR3 protein is one row after TCRdb ran MiXCR on the 5' RACE reads. This table has more than 900,000 distinct CDR3 sequences, roughly a quarter appearing once. The same specimen was also included in a second study, on T cells of mothers and their children.

This TCR came from a girl aged 2-10 years in good health. The sequencing input was blood. The chain combines TRBV6-2 or TRBV6-3 with TRBJ1-1; D possibly corresponds to TRBD1 (6 bases). CDR3 sequence reads: CASTWSNRGALTGAFF. CDR3 bases: TGTGCCAGCACTTGGTCCAATCGGGGGGCACTCACTGGAGCTTTCTTT.